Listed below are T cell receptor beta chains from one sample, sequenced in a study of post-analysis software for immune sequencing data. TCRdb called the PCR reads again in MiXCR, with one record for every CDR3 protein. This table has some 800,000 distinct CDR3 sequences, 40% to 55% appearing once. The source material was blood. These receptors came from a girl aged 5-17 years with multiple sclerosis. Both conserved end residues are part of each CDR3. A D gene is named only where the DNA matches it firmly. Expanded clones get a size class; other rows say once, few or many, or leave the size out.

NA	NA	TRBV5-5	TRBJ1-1	TGTGCCAGCAGCCTGACAGGTACCCCCACCGCTTTCTTT	CASSLTGTPTAFF
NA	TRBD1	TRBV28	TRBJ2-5	TGTGCCAGCAGTAGGAGTAATTTGAGGGGGCGAATGGAGACCCAGTACTTC	CASSRSNLRGRMETQYF
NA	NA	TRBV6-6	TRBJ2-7	TGTGCCAGCAGTTATAAGGACCACACCTACGAGCAGTACTTC	CASSYKDHTYEQYF
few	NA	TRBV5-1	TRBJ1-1	TGCGCCAGCAGCTTGGTGGACCAAAACACTGAAGCTTTCTTT	CASSLVDQNTEAFF
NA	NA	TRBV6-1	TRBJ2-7	TGTGCCAGCAGGGGGATCGACTTATACGAGCAGTACTTC	CASRGIDLYEQYF
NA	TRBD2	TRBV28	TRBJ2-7	TGTGCCAGCAGTCCCGGGACTAGCGGGAGAAATGAGCAGTACTTC	CASSPGTSGRNEQYF
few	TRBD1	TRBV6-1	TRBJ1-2	TGTGCCAGCAGTGAGTTTCGACAGGGGGTCGACTATGGCTACACCTTC	CASSEFRQGVDYGYTF
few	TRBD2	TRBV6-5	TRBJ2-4	TGTGCCAGCAGTCGAGCGGGGGCCAAAAACATTCAGTACTTC	CASSRAGAKNIQYF
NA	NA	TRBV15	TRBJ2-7	TGTGCCACCAGCAGACACGGTGGCTACGAGCAGTACTTC	CATSRHGGYEQYF
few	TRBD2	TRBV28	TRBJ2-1	TGTGCCAGCAGTCACCGGGACTACCAGGATGAGCAGTTCTTC	CASSHRDYQDEQFF
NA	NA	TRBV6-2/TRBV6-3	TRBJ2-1	TGTGCCAGCAGAGACAGGATTGGGAGCGGTGAGCAGTTCTTC	CASRDRIGSGEQFF
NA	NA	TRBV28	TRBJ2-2	TGTGCCAGCAGTTTCTTTAGATCAGGGGAGCTGTTTTTT	CASSFFRSGELFF
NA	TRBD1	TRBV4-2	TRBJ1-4	TGTGCCAGCAGCCCATCCCCGGACAGGGCTTCAACTTCGCTGTTTTTT	CASSPSPDRASTSLFF
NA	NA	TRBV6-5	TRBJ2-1	TGTGCCAGCAGTCCTCACCCCTGGGAGCAGTTCTTC	CASSPHPWEQFF
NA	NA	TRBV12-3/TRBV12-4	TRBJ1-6	TGTGCCAGCTTGGCTTGGGGATCCTCACCCCTCCACTTT	CASLAWGSSPLHF
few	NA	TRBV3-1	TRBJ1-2	TGTGCCAGCAGCCGCCAGACAGAGATCTATGGCTACACCTTC	CASSRQTEIYGYTF
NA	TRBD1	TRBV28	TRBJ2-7	TGTGCCAGCAGATCCCAGGGGACAGTTCCCACCGTGCAGTACTTC	CASRSQGTVPTVQYF
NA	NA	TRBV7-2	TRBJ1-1	TGTGCCAGCAGCCCCGAGGGCAGCCTCACTGAAGCTTTCTTT	CASSPEGSLTEAFF
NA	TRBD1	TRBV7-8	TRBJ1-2	TGTGCCAGCAGCTTAGGAAGGACAGGGGGCTTGTATGGCTACACCTTC	CASSLGRTGGLYGYTF
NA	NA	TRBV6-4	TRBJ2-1	TGTGCCAGCAGTGACCACTTCAAGGCGGCCTACAATGAGCAGTTCTTC	CASSDHFKAAYNEQFF
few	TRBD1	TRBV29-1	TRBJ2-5	TGCAGCGTTGACGGACAGGGGGCCCTCGGAGAGACCCAGTACTTC	CSVDGQGALGETQYF
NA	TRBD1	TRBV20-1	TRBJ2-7	TGCAGTGAGGTGGCCACGGGACAGCCCTACTCAGCTCCCGGCTACGAGCAGTACTTC	CSEVATGQPYSAPGYEQYF
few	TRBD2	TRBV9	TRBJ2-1	TGTGCCAGCAGTCTGCAGCGGGAGGGATACAATGAGCAGTTCTTC	CASSLQREGYNEQFF
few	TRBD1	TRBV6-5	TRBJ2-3	TGTGCCAGCAGTTTGTTCCCTCCGACAGGGGGCGAGGATACGCAGTATTTT	CASSLFPPTGGEDTQYF
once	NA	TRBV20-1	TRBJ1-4	TGCAGTGCTAGAGATAGACGTGCCTCGTGGGAGGGAGAACTGTTTTTT	CSARDRRASWEGELFF
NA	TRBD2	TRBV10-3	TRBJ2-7	TGTGCCATCAGTGAGGGGGGACTAGCGGGGGTCTCCGAGCAGTACTTC	CAISEGGLAGVSEQYF
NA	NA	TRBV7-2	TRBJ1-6	TGTGCCAGCAGCTTAGGGGCAGTGGGAAATTCACCCCCCCACTTT	CASSLGAVGNSPPHF
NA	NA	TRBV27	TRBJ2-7	TGTGCCAGCAGTTTAGGACAGTTCCCCGCCTACGAGCAGTACTTC	CASSLGQFPAYEQYF